This T cell receptor (beta chain) was found in a study of cytomegalovirus exposure and HLA in healthy donors. Primers for the PCR totalled 60 Vbeta and 13 Jbeta. Only in-frame clones appear in the TCRdb table, and some are missing; sequencing was by immunoSEQ multiplex PCR. Listed are some 200,000 clones; around 1.1% falls within the top ten. Specimen: PBMCs. The source of this sequence is a girl aged 2-10 years in good health and CMV-seropositive.

CDR3 loop: CASSREEETQYF. As DNA, the CDR3 is TGTGCCAGCAGCAGAGAGGAAGAGACCCAGTACTTC. The rearrangement links TRBV2 to TRBJ2-5; D uncertain. Germline V gives CDR1 SNHLY, CDR2 FYNNEI. V dropped 6 bases and J dropped 3 bases, with 8 bases sitting between them. The CDR3 length is 12 residues.